The clone carrying this T cell receptor (beta chain) was seen a single time. This record belongs to a study of T cell responses to AZD1222 COVID-19 vaccine. Assay used: immunoSEQ multiplex PCR; TCRdb lists only in-frame clones, some missing. In the table there are some 150,000 clones, around 92% of which are singletons. CDR3 length equals 17 residues. The V gene lost 3 bases and the J gene lost 1 base, with 15 bases spanning the gap. The germline gives CDR1 MNHEY, CDR2 SMNVEV (reference sequence). The gene calls are TRBV27 and TRBJ2-2; D remains ambiguous. Sequenced here: peripheral blood, sampled on day 0 of MenACWY control vaccination. The clonotype originates from an adult in good health. In nucleotides, the CDR3 is TGTGCCAGCAGTTTCCGCCAGACCACCAGGAACACCGGGGAGCTGTTTTTT. It specifies CASSFRQTTRNTGELFF.